This entry is about one T cell receptor (beta chain). The antigen is unknown. The data were obtained in a study of T cell responses to AZD1222 COVID-19 vaccine. Study-wide results and limits: A rise in Spike-specific TCR breadth and depth followed two AZD1222 doses. Possibly, clonal diversity was underestimated; donors were largely white British and included more females. As reported, nearly half of all spike-specific TCRs target variant regions that are unmutated. Only a handful of people who got AZD1222 tested seropositive at baseline.

This CDR3 spans 14 amino acids. The germline V and J ends were trimmed by 6 bases and 2 bases, with 11 bases remaining between them. CDR1 and CDR2 from the germline V gene are MNHEY and SVGAGI. Assay: immunoSEQ multiplex PCR; the TCRdb copy retains only in-frame clones and omits some. The data contain over 110,000 clones, around 90% of them seen just once; the ten biggest clones take up about 1.5%. This clonotype was obtained from an adult in good health. The chain has TRBV6-5 and TRBJ1-5; the D is unclear. Sequencing used peripheral blood, obtained on day 0 of AZD1222 vaccination. CDR3: CASSRGVGNQPQHF. In DNA, the CDR3 is TGTGCCAGCAGCCGTGGGGTGGGCAATCAGCCCCAGCATTTT.